This T cell receptor (beta chain) was recorded in a study of blood T cell repertoires in COVID-19. About the research overall: COVID-19 samples collected from the United States, Italy and Spain covered acute and convalescent phases. T cells, B-cell-depleted T cells, or PBMCs provided the cDNA or gDNA that served as material.

Original processing notes: Researchers report that nucleated cell counts were estimated from reference gene primer amplification. The repertoire was sequenced with immunoSEQ multiplex PCR; TCRdb's copy has only in-frame clones and lacks some. Clonal size and the V and J genes are those of that table, whereas D and trimming came from the DNA. This sample carries around 250,000 clones, roughly 87% of them seen once, and the ten largest clones take about 0.64%. In germline, CDR1 is SGDLS, CDR2 YYNGEE. The CDR3 loop spans 16 amino acids. The trim removed 4 bases at V and 2 bases at J, leaving 7 bases unmatched.

The sequenced sample was peripheral blood. The TCR comes from a human donor in a cohort sampled during active COVID-19. The rearrangement uses TRBV9 and TRBJ2-3, with 10 nucleotides matching TRBD2. The CDR3 protein is CASSSRTSGNTDTQYF. The CDR3 nucleotides are TGTGCCAGCAGCTCCCGGACTAGCGGCAACACAGATACGCAGTATTTT.